This TCR beta chain was retrieved from a study of T-cell reconstitution after alpha-beta-depleted transplantation in children. This clonotype was seen ten or more times. TCRbeta library construction was performed incorporating unique molecular identifiers. TCRdb reprocessed the PCR reads via MiXCR and lists one record per CDR3 protein. The table records about 230,000 distinct CDR3 sequences, more than 7.5% of them present only once. Specimen: PBMCs from the stem cell graft donor, collected from the stem cell graft. This TCR derives from a human donor who donated a stem cell graft to a child with SCID.

For the CDR3, the DNA is TGCAGTGCTAGATCTGGCGACGTTAGCAATCAGCCCCAGCATTTT. As protein: CSARSGDVSNQPQHF. The rearrangement joins TRBV20-1 to TRBJ1-5; D unresolved. The CDR3 has 15 amino acids. The germline V gene encodes CDR1 DFQATT and CDR2 SNEGSKA (reference sequence). V lost 2 bases, J lost 0 bases, and 11 bases lay in between.